The 11 T cell receptor beta chains below were found in one sample sequenced in a study of identical twins. Each CDR3 protein is one row after TCRdb ran MiXCR on the 5' RACE reads. The sample includes more than 200,000 distinct CDR3 sequences, over 12% of them seen just once. The sequenced material came from memory (CD45RO+) T cells sorted from blood. The receptors stem from a woman aged 18-29 years in good health.

The chain employs TRBV20-1 and TRBJ2-2, with D unclear. The CDR3 totals 12 residues. CDR1 and CDR2 (germline): DFQATT, SNEGSKA (reference sequence). The V end was cut by 4 bases, the J end by 7 bases, with 10 bases between. CDR3 residues: CSATTPGGELFF. CDR3 coding DNA: TGCAGTGCTACTACACCGGGCGGGGAGCTGTTTTTT.

This clonotype was counted between two and nine times. The chain recombines TRBV6-2 or TRBV6-3 with TRBJ2-1, with D perhaps matching TRBD1 (7 bases). The V gene lost 6 bases and the J gene lost 11 bases, with 11 bases spanning the gap. This CDR3 contains 11 residues. Germline CDR1 is MNHEY and CDR2 is SVGEGT. The CDR3 reads CASSQGGKQFF. CDR3 nucleotide sequence: TGTGCCAGCAGCCAGGGGGGTAAGCAGTTCTTC.

This clonotype was counted ten times or more. V gene TRBV6-2 or TRBV6-3 combines with J gene TRBJ1-2; the match to TRBD1 covers 7 bases. Germline trimming cut 2 bases from V and 8 bases from J; bases unmatched to any gene: 11. Germline-derived CDR1 and CDR2 are MNHEY and SVGEGT. The CDR3 has 15 amino acids. As DNA, the CDR3 is TGTGCCAGCAGTTACACCGACAGGGCGGGGAGAGGCTACACCTTC. This translates into CASSYTDRAGRGYTF.

This clonotype is a singleton in its sample. The J gene is TRBJ2-7, the V gene TRBV14; TRBD1 matches 10 bases. CDR3 length: 16 amino acids. V lost 3 bases, J lost 2 bases, and 7 bases stayed unmatched. Germline V gene lookup returns CDR1 SGHDN and CDR2 FVKESK. The CDR3 loop reads CASSQKIGTGAYEQYF. The CDR3 nucleotides are TGTGCCAGCAGCCAGAAGATAGGGACAGGGGCCTACGAGCAGTACTTC.

This clonotype came up once. V gene TRBV11-2 combines with J gene TRBJ2-3; D remains ambiguous. Germline V gene lookup returns CDR1 SGHAT and CDR2 FQNNGV. V was clipped by 5 bases and J by 2 bases, with 23 bases between them. This CDR3 has 18 amino acids. The CDR3 loop reads CASSHFLSDTPNTDTQYF. CDR3 DNA: TGTGCCAGCAGCCACTTTTTGTCCGATACCCCGAACACAGATACGCAGTATTTT. Variable domain in full (rest from reference TRBV11-2 and TRBJ2-3): EAGVAQSPRYKIIEKRQSVAFWCNPISGHATLYWYQQILGQGPKLLIQFQNNGVVDDSQLPKDRFSAERLKGVDSTLKIQPAKLEDSAVYLCASSHFLSDTPNTDTQYFGPGTRLTVL.

This clonotype was recorded a few times. The rearrangement links TRBV7-8 to TRBJ2-1; D remains ambiguous. The CDR3 extends over 14 amino acids. Trimming pared 7 bases from V and 7 bases from J, leaving 17 bases between. The germline CDR1 and CDR2 sequences are SGHVS and FQNEAQ. The CDR3 DNA sequence: TGTGCCAGCACCCATTTAAAAGGTCGGAATGAGCAGTTCTTC. It is translated as CASTHLKGRNEQFF.

The chain links TRBV6-6 to TRBJ1-5, with D unresolved. Between the trimmed V and J ends, which lost 9 bases and 0 bases, there was a span of 6 bases. Per germline, CDR1 MNHNY and CDR2 SVGAGI (reference sequence). The CDR3 loop spans 12 amino acids. CDR3: CASQYSNQPQHF. CDR3 DNA: TGTGCCAGTCAATATAGCAATCAGCCCCAGCATTTT.

The rearrangement joins TRBV19 to TRBJ1-5, with unresolved D. Germline-derived CDR1 and CDR2 are LNHDA and SQIVND (reference sequence). The CDR3 is 15 amino acids. Trimming took 3 bases from V and 0 from J, leaving 9 bases between them. The DNA for the CDR3 is TGTGCCAGTAGTATCGGGGATCTTAGCAATCAGCCCCAGCATTTT. Amino acids: CASSIGDLSNQPQHF.

This clonotype was seen a few times. As DNA, the CDR3 is TGCGCCAGCAGCCAAGAAACTAGCGGAGGGGGACAGTTCTTC. Translating gives CASSQETSGGGQFF. The chain has TRBV4-3 and TRBJ2-1; 8 bases line up with TRBD2. The trim removed 0 bases at V and 13 bases at J, leaving 8 bases unmatched. Germline CDR1 and CDR2: LGHNA and YSLEER. The CDR3 covers 14 residues.

V and J are TRBV11-2 and TRBJ2-7, with 7 bases matching TRBD2. The junction had 16 bases not matched to a gene; V was cut back by 5 bases and J by 6 bases. Germline CDR1 is SGHAT and CDR2 is FQNNGV. The CDR3 runs to 16 residues. CDR3 bases: TGTGCCAGCAGCCTCCGGCGGGGCGGGAGATGGCGCGAGCAGTACTTC. Its translation is CASSLRRGGRWREQYF.

This clonotype was seen ten or more times. In DNA, the CDR3 is TGTGCCAGCCGACCCGGCCAGGGCGGCTACACCTTC. Its protein is CASRPGQGGYTF. The gene calls are TRBV25-1 and TRBJ1-2, with a weak D call TRBD1 (5 bases). Germline V lookup: CDR1 MGHDK, CDR2 SYGVNS. The CDR3 loop spans 12 amino acids. Between the trimmed V and J ends, which lost 8 bases and 8 bases, there was a span of 15 bases.